The 32 T cell receptor beta chains below all came from one sample that was sequenced in a study of Ad26.COV2.S vaccination and SARS-CoV-2 variants. This sample's treatment: around 19 received Ad26.COV2.S at low or high dose, single or two shots; about 5 received placebo; per-sample allocation not given. Sampling was performed 63 days after the first vaccine or placebo injection. Measured with immunoSEQ multiplex PCR; TCRdb has only the in-frame clones, and not every one. The table has 200,000 to 250,000 clones, approximately 87% seen once. This sample comprised peripheral blood, obtained in a trial of Ad26.COV2.S vaccine versus placebo. The receptors originated from a person between 18 and 59 years old who received the Ad26.COV2.S COVID-19 vaccine or a placebo.

Only one count was recorded for this clone. The chain has TRBV9 and TRBJ2-7, with a tentative D call TRBD1 (6 bases). Trimming took off 4 bases at V and 4 bases at J, with 18 bases between the two ends. The germline V gene has CDR1 SGDLS and CDR2 YYNGEE. This CDR3 comprises 15 residues. The CDR3 nucleotides read TGTGCCAGCAGCTCAGGGGAAGGAGGTCGGTACGAGCAGTACTTC. Amino acids: CASSSGEGGRYEQYF.

This chain joins TRBV6-6 and TRBJ2-1, with 8 bases fitting TRBD2. With 6 bases clipped from V and 5 bases from J, the junction kept 21 bases outside the gene matches. This CDR3 comprises 19 residues. CDR1 is MNHNY, CDR2 SVGAGI, per germline (reference sequence). The CDR3 here is CASSRLASQSYSGHNEQFF. CDR3 bases: TGTGCCAGCAGCCGACTAGCGTCTCAAAGTTATAGCGGCCACAATGAGCAGTTCTTC.

The chain employs TRBV19 and TRBJ2-3; TRBD2 matches at 12 bases. The CDR3 is made up of 16 amino acids. The V gene's germline CDR1 is LNHDA and CDR2 SQIVND (reference sequence). J gave up 3 bases and V 6 bases, and 7 bases lay outside the gene matches. CDR3 sequence (DNA): TGTGCCAGTAGCTGGCGACTAGCGGGAGCAACAGATACGCAGTATTTT. Protein: CASSWRLAGATDTQYF.

The chain combines TRBV6-5 with TRBJ1-6; D is unresolved. Germline-derived CDR1 and CDR2 are MNHEY and SVGAGI. V was shortened by 0 bases and J by 9 bases, with 12 bases between the two germline ends. The CDR3 extends over 15 amino acids. The DNA of the CDR3 is TGTGCCAGCAGTTACTCGATGGGTATCGGTTCACCCCTCCACTTT. This sequence encodes CASSYSMGIGSPLHF.

The chain couples TRBV2 to TRBJ1-2, with D perhaps TRBD1 (5 bases). The CDR3 extends over 14 amino acids. Trimming pared 4 bases from V and 6 bases from J, leaving 15 bases between. CDR1 and CDR2 from the germline V gene are SNHLY and FYNNEI. The CDR3: CASSGGRAPDGYTF. The CDR3 nucleotides are TGTGCCAGCAGTGGGGGGAGGGCGCCCGATGGCTACACCTTC. The whole variable domain, remainder taken from reference TRBV2 and TRBJ1-2, is EPEVTQTPSHQVTQMGQEVILRCVPISNHLYFYWYRQILGQKVEFLVSFYNNEISEKSEIFDDQFSVERPDGSNFTLKIRSTKLEDSAMYFCASSGGRAPDGYTFGSGTRLTVV.

The chain links TRBV7-2 to TRBJ2-1, with D perhaps TRBD2 (5 bases). The length of the CDR3 is 13 residues. Germline V CDR1 and CDR2: SGHTA, FQGNSA. V was pared by 1 base and J by 7 bases, with 8 bases between. The CDR3 DNA sequence: TGTGCCAGCAGCTTAGGGAGGTGGAATGAGCAGTTCTTC. Amino acid sequence: CASSLGRWNEQFF.

The V call is TRBV6-6, the J call TRBJ1-2, with D hard to call. V lost 0 bases and J lost 8, with 7 bases in between. Germline loops: CDR1 MNHNY, CDR2 SVGAGI (reference sequence). The CDR3 spans 12 residues. The CDR3 loop is CASSYSGGGYTF. CDR3 nucleotides: TGTGCCAGCAGTTACTCGGGTGGCGGCTACACCTTC.

The V and J genes are TRBV4-3 and TRBJ1-1; TRBD1 aligns across 7 bases. V shed 1 base, J shed 5 bases, and the junction held 4 bases outside the gene matches. CDR1 is LGHNA and CDR2 is YSLEER in the germline V gene. This CDR3 has 14 amino acids. CDR3: CASSQGRGGTEAFF. The CDR3 nucleotides are TGCGCCAGCAGCCAAGGCAGGGGGGGAACTGAAGCTTTCTTT.

V usage is TRBV5-4 and J usage is TRBJ1-4, with TRBD1 as a possible D gene (6 bases). V shed 5 bases and J shed 6 bases, with 14 bases lying between them. Per the germline V gene, CDR1 is SGHNT and CDR2 is YYREEE (reference sequence). The CDR3 loop spans 14 amino acids. This CDR3 reads CASSQGLRDEKLFF. DNA of the CDR3: TGTGCCAGCAGTCAGGGGTTGAGGGATGAAAAACTGTTTTTT.

In the case of this clone: This specimen includes other DNA sequences encoding the same CDR3. V usage is TRBV7-3 and J usage is TRBJ2-7, with D perhaps TRBD1 or TRBD2 (6 bases each). Germline V gene data show CDR1 as SGHTA and CDR2 as FQGTGA. V lost 2 bases and J 3 bases, leaving 8 bases between the germline ends. This CDR3 spans 13 amino acids. The CDR3 DNA follows: TGTGCCAGCAGCTTAGGAGGGGGCTACGAGCAGTACTTC. Residues: CASSLGGGYEQYF.

The V call is TRBV5-1, the J call TRBJ2-7; 9 bases match TRBD1. V was pared by 3 bases and J by 5 bases, with 3 bases of the junction left unmatched. The CDR3 is 13 residues long. The germline V gene encodes CDR1 SGHRS and CDR2 YFSETQ. The CDR3 coding sequence is TGCGCCAGCAGCTACGGGACAGGGAACGAGCAGTACTTC. It codes for CASSYGTGNEQYF.

This clone was counted once. The J gene is TRBJ2-3, the V gene TRBV29-1, with TRBD2 matching over 9 bases. The germline V gene encodes CDR1 SQVTM and CDR2 ANQGSEA. CDR3 length equals 16 residues. After removal of 5 bases from V and 0 bases from J, the junction contained 9 bases not matched to a gene. The CDR3 reads CSVLGGRAISTDTQYF. CDR3 DNA sequence: TGCAGCGTTCTCGGCGGGAGGGCCATTAGCACAGATACGCAGTATTTT.

The chain joins TRBV10-3 to TRBJ2-7, with TRBD2 matching over 7 bases. J lost 0 bases, V lost 6 bases, and 2 bases had no gene match. CDR1 is ENHRY, CDR2 SYGVKD, per germline. The CDR3 runs to 13 residues. CDR3 sequence: CAIRPGGSYEQYF. The CDR3, as DNA: TGTGCCATCAGGCCGGGAGGCTCCTACGAGCAGTACTTC.

The chain uses TRBV6-5 and TRBJ2-7, with unresolved D. Germline CDR1 reads MNHEY; CDR2 reads SVGAGI. This CDR3 contains 14 residues. V dropped 5 bases and J dropped 3 bases, with 14 bases sitting between them. CDR3 bases: TGTGCCAGCAGTCCTCCCCGCCCGAACTACGAGCAGTACTTC. This encodes CASSPPRPNYEQYF.

The chain uses TRBV6-5 and TRBJ2-3; no clear D gene. The CDR3 covers 14 residues. The V gene lost 2 bases and the J gene lost 5 bases, with 11 bases spanning the gap. Germline assignment: CDR1 MNHEY and CDR2 SVGAGI. The CDR3 region has the DNA TGTGCCAGCAGTTACGCCTCTGGTGTAGATACGCAGTATTTT. Its protein product is CASSYASGVDTQYF.

V usage is TRBV7-2 and J usage is TRBJ2-1, with D hard to call. With 0 bases removed from V and 7 bases from J, the gap between germline ends came to 13 bases. The length of the CDR3 is 15 residues. In germline, CDR1 is SGHTA, CDR2 FQGNSA. The CDR3 coding sequence is TGTGCCAGCAGCTTAGCGCTGGCTGTTAAAAATGAGCAGTTCTTC. This codes for CASSLALAVKNEQFF.

This chain links TRBV30 with TRBJ1-5; perhaps TRBD1 as D (6 bases). This CDR3 has 14 residues. Between the trimmed V and J ends, which lost 0 bases and 3 bases, there was a span of 9 bases. Germline V gene data show CDR1 as GTSNPN and CDR2 as SVGIG (reference sequence). In DNA, the CDR3 is TGTGCCTGGAGTGTTGGACAGAACAATCAGCCCCAGCATTTT. It is translated as CAWSVGQNNQPQHF.

The chain joins TRBV3-1 (or the pseudogene TRBV3-2) to TRBJ1-1, with D tentatively TRBD1 (5 bases). The CDR3 is made up of 14 amino acids. Per the germline V gene, CDR1 is LGHDT and CDR2 is YNNKEL (reference sequence). Trimming stripped 3 bases from V and 2 bases from J, with 10 bases between. The CDR3 spells CASSHGDGNTEAFF. In DNA form, the CDR3 reads TGTGCCAGCAGCCATGGGGACGGCAACACTGAAGCTTTCTTT.

The chain is built from TRBV6-5 and TRBJ1-2; TRBD1 is a possible D gene (6 bases). The ends were cut back, 1 base at V and 6 bases at J, with 9 bases in the middle. The CDR3 loop spans 13 amino acids. CDR1 is MNHEY, CDR2 SVGAGI, per germline. As DNA, the CDR3 is TGTGCCAGCAGTTACTTACAGGGTAATGGCTACACCTTC. It translates to CASSYLQGNGYTF.

V and J are TRBV7-3 and TRBJ1-2; tentatively, D is TRBD1 (5 bases). V was clipped by 2 bases and J by 8 bases, with 12 bases between them. Per germline, CDR1 SGHTA and CDR2 FQGTGA. The CDR3 totals 13 residues. The CDR3 sequence: CASSLAQGGGYTF. The CDR3 DNA reads TGTGCCAGCAGCTTAGCTCAGGGCGGCGGCTACACCTTC. Based on the CDR3 plus reference TRBV7-3 and TRBJ1-2, the full variable domain is GAGVSQTPSNKVTEKGKYVELRCDPISGHTALYWYRQSLGQGPEFLIYFQGTGAADDSGLPNDRFFAVRPEGSVSTLKIQRTERGDSAVYLCASSLAQGGGYTFGSGTRLTVV.

The J gene is TRBJ2-1, the V gene TRBV4-1, with D maybe TRBD1 (6 bases). Germline-derived CDR1 and CDR2 are MGHRA and YSYEKL. V lost 2 bases and J 4 bases, leaving 12 bases between the germline ends. The CDR3 sequence is 15 residues long. In DNA form, the CDR3 reads TGCGCCAGCAGCCAAACCGGGACACAATACAATGAGCAGTTCTTC. Residues: CASSQTGTQYNEQFF.

The chain has TRBV5-1 and TRBJ1-1; D remains unclear. CDR1 and CDR2 from the germline V gene are SGHRS and YFSETQ. This CDR3 region has 13 residues. V gave up 4 bases and J gave up 4 bases, with 11 bases separating them. The CDR3 DNA sequence: TGCGCCAGCAGCCTCGGAGGTGCCACTGAAGCTTTCTTT. It translates to CASSLGGATEAFF. Supplemented by reference TRBV5-1 and TRBJ1-1, the full variable domain reads KAGVTQTPRYLIKTRGQQVTLSCSPISGHRSVSWYQQTPGQGLQFLFEYFSETQRNKGNFPGRFSGRQFSNSRSEMNVSTLELGDSALYLCASSLGGATEAFFGQGTRLTVV.

The chain carries TRBV3-1 (or the pseudogene TRBV3-2) and TRBJ2-2; D ambiguous. The germline CDR1 and CDR2 sequences are LGHDT and YNNKEL (reference sequence). V lost 0 bases, J lost 4 bases, and 15 bases lay in between. The CDR3 has 17 residues. CDR3 nucleotides: TGTGCCAGCAGCCAAGAGAGGAACTTCGCCTCCACCGGGGAGCTGTTTTTT. It yields the protein CASSQERNFASTGELFF.

The J gene is TRBJ1-2, the V gene TRBV7-2; TRBD1 is a possible D gene (6 bases). This CDR3 has 13 residues. Per germline, CDR1 SGHTA and CDR2 FQGNSA. Trimming took off 4 bases at V and 1 base at J, with 7 bases between the two ends. The CDR3 here is CASSWTDNYGYTF. In DNA, the CDR3 is TGTGCCAGCAGCTGGACAGATAACTATGGCTACACCTTC.

The chain employs TRBV6-5 and TRBJ2-7, with 7 bases that match TRBD1. The CDR3 runs to 12 residues. J gave up 2 bases and V 11 bases, and 6 bases lay outside the gene matches. Germline V CDR1 and CDR2: MNHEY, SVGAGI. CDR3 protein: CAFGTAAYEQYF. CDR3 nucleotides: TGTGCCTTCGGGACAGCCGCCTACGAGCAGTACTTC.

This sequence joins TRBV11-2 and TRBJ2-2; D is uncertain. There are 13 residues in the CDR3. Germline CDR1 is SGHAT and CDR2 is FQNNGV. The V end was cut by 5 bases, the J end by 2 bases, with 6 bases between. The CDR3 loop reads CASSIENTGELFF. The CDR3 bases are TGTGCCAGCAGCATTGAAAACACCGGGGAGCTGTTTTTT.

The chain is built from TRBV6-5 and TRBJ2-5, with a weak D call TRBD2 (7 bases). Between the trimmed V and J ends, which lost 5 bases and 4 bases, there was a span of 17 bases. This CDR3 has 15 amino acids. Looked up from germline, CDR1 is MNHEY and CDR2 is SVGAGI. CDR3 in DNA: TGTGCCAGCAGTCTTACCGGGGGGCAAGGAGAGACCCAGTACTTC. Its translation: CASSLTGGQGETQYF.

The J gene is TRBJ2-7, the V gene TRBV3-1 (or the pseudogene TRBV3-2); 14 nucleotides align to TRBD2. In germline, CDR1 is LGHDT, CDR2 YNNKEL (reference sequence). Losses at the gene ends were 0 bases for V and 5 bases for J; bases not matched to a gene: 15. CDR3 length equals 20 residues. The chain's CDR3 is CASSQEYTGTSGGDWDEQYF. In DNA form, the CDR3 reads TGTGCCAGCAGCCAAGAATATACCGGGACTAGCGGGGGAGATTGGGACGAGCAGTACTTC.

The chain has TRBV30 and TRBJ1-5; 7 nucleotides line up with TRBD1. CDR3 length: 16 amino acids. CDR1 and CDR2 (germline): GTSNPN, SVGIG (reference sequence). J gave up 1 base and V 3 bases, and 9 bases lay outside the gene matches. DNA for the CDR3: TGTGCCTGGAGCCCAGAGACAGGGAGAAGCAATCAGCCCCAGCATTTT. Protein sequence: CAWSPETGRSNQPQHF. Full variable domain (missing parts from reference TRBV30 and TRBJ1-5): SQTIHQWPATLVQPVGSPLSLECTVEGTSNPNLYWYRQAAGRGLQLLFYSVGIGQISSEVPQNLSASRPQDRQFILSSKKLLLSDSGFYLCAWSPETGRSNQPQHFGDGTRLSIL.

This rearrangement joins TRBV3-1 (or the pseudogene TRBV3-2) to TRBJ2-3; 7 bases map to TRBD1. V lost 4 bases, J lost 1 base, and 2 bases stayed unmatched. The CDR3 consists of 14 residues. Germline lookup yields CDR1 LGHDT and CDR2 YNNKEL (reference sequence). The CDR3, as DNA: TGTGCCAGCAGCCTACAGGGGTGCACAGATACGCAGTATTTT. Protein sequence: CASSLQGCTDTQYF.

This clone was seen just once. The gene calls are TRBV7-8 and TRBJ2-6; D gene unclear. This CDR3 region has 13 residues. Germline lookup yields CDR1 SGHVS and CDR2 FQNEAQ. With 5 bases removed from V and 0 bases from J, the gap between germline ends came to 2 bases. The CDR3 DNA reads as TGTGCCAGCAGCCCCTCTGGGGCCAACGTCCTGACTTTC. It codes for CASSPSGANVLTF.

This chain joins TRBV28 and TRBJ1-4, with 7 nucleotides matching TRBD1. V gave up 4 bases and J gave up 7 bases; unmatched junction bases: 9. The CDR3 sequence is 15 residues long. Germline CDR1 MDHEN, CDR2 SYDVKM. CDR3 nucleotide sequence: TGTGCCAGCAGTTCCGTCGAGGGGGCGGTTGAAAAACTGTTTTTT. The encoded protein is CASSSVEGAVEKLFF.